These 29 T cell receptor beta chains share one sample of origin, sequenced in a study of blood T cell repertoires in COVID-19. Sequencing used immunoSEQ multiplex PCR; TCRdb keeps in-frame clones, though not all of them. Of about 110,000 clones listed, 72% were seen once; the top ten hold over 6%. The sequencing sample was made of peripheral blood. Every receptor here comes from a woman aged 55-70 years with acute or convalescent COVID-19.

The V call is TRBV18, the J call TRBJ2-2; 8 positions match TRBD1. This CDR3 has 16 residues. The junction had 3 bases not matched to a gene; V was cut back by 0 bases and J by 3 bases. Germline loops: CDR1 KGHSH, CDR2 LQKENI. The CDR3 nucleotides read TGTGCCAGCTCACCACCCGCAGGGGGCGACACCGGGGAGCTGTTTTTT. Translated, it gives CASSPPAGGDTGELFF.

The J gene is TRBJ1-1, the V gene TRBV10-3, with unresolved D. V dropped 8 bases and J dropped 9 bases, with 13 bases sitting between them. The CDR3 extends over 11 amino acids. Germline V lookup: CDR1 ENHRY, CDR2 SYGVKD. CDR3 bases: TGTGCCATCGGGCGGGAAGGGAAAGCTTTCTTT. Translated: CAIGREGKAFF.

This chain uses TRBV29-1 with TRBJ2-7; unclear D gene. CDR1 and CDR2 (germline): SQVTM, ANQGSEA. There are 11 residues in the CDR3. The ends were cut back, 2 bases at V and 5 bases at J, with 7 bases in the middle. The CDR3 region is CSVELTDEQYF. The CDR3 coding sequence is TGCAGCGTTGAATTAACGGACGAGCAGTACTTC.

The V call is TRBV18, the J call TRBJ1-6; possible D gene TRBD1, 6 bases. Germline-derived CDR1 and CDR2 are KGHSH and LQKENI. The CDR3 spans 17 residues. V shed 2 bases and J shed 9 bases, with 20 bases lying between them. CDR3 in amino acids: CASSPTTGTKGGSPLHF. The CDR3 nucleotides read TGTGCCAGCTCACCAACCACAGGAACAAAAGGGGGTTCACCCCTCCACTTT.

J is TRBJ2-3 and V is TRBV4-3; maybe TRBD2 (6 bases). Trimming removed 2 bases from V and 1 base from J, with 25 bases in between. The CDR3 covers 20 residues. Germline V gene data show CDR1 as LGHNA and CDR2 as YSLEER. CDR3 DNA sequence: TGCGCCAGCAGCCAATTAAGTCTATTTCCGGGAGTCGCTGGCACAGATACGCAGTATTTT. Its protein product is CASSQLSLFPGVAGTDTQYF.

The chain has TRBV7-6 and TRBJ1-5; 8 bases are shared with TRBD1. This CDR3 spans 15 amino acids. The V gene end was trimmed by 1 base and the J gene end by 4 bases; junction bases not matched to a gene: 3. The germline V gene has CDR1 SGHVS and CDR2 FNYEAQ. CDR3 residues: CASSLGQGKNQPQHF. DNA of the CDR3: TGTGCCAGCAGCTTAGGACAGGGGAAGAATCAGCCCCAGCATTTT. Supplemented by reference TRBV7-6 and TRBJ1-5, the full variable domain reads GAGVSQSPRYKVTKRGQDVALRCDPISGHVSLYWYRQALGQGPEFLTYFNYEAQQDKSGLPNDRFSAERPEGSISTLTIQRTEQRDSAMYRCASSLGQGKNQPQHFGDGTRLSIL.

V is TRBV24-1 and J is TRBJ1-2; TRBD1 matches at 7 bases. The trim removed 4 bases at V and 2 bases at J, leaving 3 bases unmatched. The CDR3 runs to 14 residues. CDR1 and CDR2 (germline): KGHDR, SFDVKD. The chain's CDR3 is CATSDWGQNYGYTF. CDR3 sequence (DNA): TGTGCCACCAGTGACTGGGGACAGAACTATGGCTACACCTTC.

This clone is a singleton in its sample. The chain uses TRBV2 and TRBJ2-7, with 10 bases matching TRBD1. CDR1 and CDR2 from the germline V gene are SNHLY and FYNNEI. CDR3 length: 14 amino acids. J was trimmed by 5 bases and V by 6 bases; bases with no gene match: 7. DNA of the CDR3: TGTGCCAGCAGGGTTGGGACAGGGGACCACGAGCAGTACTTC. It codes for CASRVGTGDHEQYF.

This chain links TRBV10-2 with TRBJ2-7; D remains ambiguous. This CDR3 spans 11 amino acids. Looked up from germline, CDR1 is WSHSY and CDR2 is SAAADI. The V end lost 4 bases, the J end lost 5 bases, and 6 bases lay between the germline ends. CDR3: CASSGGHEQYF. As DNA, the CDR3 is TGCGCCAGCAGTGGCGGTCACGAGCAGTACTTC.

This clone has just a few counts. The chain carries TRBV4-2 and TRBJ1-4, with 7 bases aligning to TRBD1. The J segment lost 4 bases and the V segment lost 4 bases, leaving 12 bases of the junction unmatched. CDR1 is LGHNA and CDR2 is YNFKEQ in the germline V gene. CDR3 size: 17 residues. CDR3 residues: CASSRQRPTGRNEKLFF. As DNA, the CDR3 is TGTGCCAGCAGCCGTCAACGACCGACAGGGCGTAATGAAAAACTGTTTTTT.

The chain links TRBV27 to TRBJ2-3; TRBD2 matches 11 bases. Germline V gene data show CDR1 as MNHEY and CDR2 as SMNVEV (reference sequence). The CDR3 extends over 16 amino acids. Germline trimming cut 5 bases from V and 2 bases from J; bases unmatched to any gene: 6. In DNA form, the CDR3 reads TGTGCCAGCAGTCCGATAGCGGGGGGGCCCACAGATACGCAGTATTTT. Translating gives CASSPIAGGPTDTQYF.

A remark on this clone: The junction departs from germline at one end; a sequencing error may be responsible. This chain joins TRBV12-3 or TRBV12-4 and TRBJ1-2; no clear D gene. The CDR3 consists of 11 residues. CDR3: CASSLSLVQIF. DNA for the CDR3: TGTGCCAGCAGTTTATCGCTTGTACAGATCTTC.

The V gene is TRBV20-1, the J gene TRBJ2-5, with D possibly TRBD1 on 5 matching bases. CDR3 length: 11 amino acids. The germline gives CDR1 DFQATT, CDR2 SNEGSKA (reference sequence). V dropped 3 bases and J dropped 10 bases, with 12 bases sitting between them. CDR3 region: CSASPRGHQYF. As DNA, the CDR3 is TGCAGTGCTAGTCCCAGAGGACACCAGTACTTC.

The chain joins TRBV25-1 to TRBJ1-6; no definite D call. Deletions cut 6 bases from V and 8 bases from J, with 11 bases between. The CDR3 runs to 13 residues. Per germline, CDR1 MGHDK and CDR2 SYGVNS. CDR3 nucleotides: TGTGCCAGCAGCCGGAGCGGAGATTCACCCCTCCACTTT. The encoded protein is CASSRSGDSPLHF. Full variable domain (missing parts from reference TRBV25-1 and TRBJ1-6): EADIYQTPRYLVIGTGKKITLECSQTMGHDKMYWYQQDPGMELHLIHYSYGVNSTEKGDLSSESTVSRIRTEHFPLTLESARPSHTSQYLCASSRSGDSPLHFGNGTRLTVT.

This clone was found a few times. The chain combines TRBV7-2 with TRBJ1-6; D uncertain. CDR3 length equals 13 residues. Per germline, CDR1 SGHTA and CDR2 FQGNSA. V was cut by 2 bases and J by 8 bases, with 7 bases left in between. The CDR3 sequence is CASSLKRDSPLHF. The DNA for the CDR3 is TGTGCCAGCAGCTTAAAGCGGGATTCACCCCTCCACTTT.

The rearrangement links TRBV30 to TRBJ2-7; 8 bases are shared with TRBD2. Trimming at V came to 0 bases and at J to 6 bases, leaving 7 bases not matched to a gene. The germline CDR1 and CDR2 sequences are GTSNPN and SVGIG (reference sequence). This CDR3 spans 14 amino acids. This CDR3 reads CAWSVSGGTGEQYF. The DNA of the CDR3 is TGTGCCTGGAGTGTCTCGGGGGGGACCGGCGAGCAGTACTTC.

The chain joins TRBV7-2 to TRBJ1-1, with D unclear. The CDR3 totals 13 residues. From germline, CDR1 is SGHTA and CDR2 FQGNSA. V was shortened by 4 bases and J by 7 bases, with 13 bases between the two germline ends. CDR3 residues: CASSSLLSNEAFF. The CDR3 DNA follows: TGTGCCAGCAGCTCCCTCCTTTCTAATGAAGCTTTCTTT. The full variable domain, in which reference TRBV7-2 and TRBJ1-1 provide the parts outside the CDR3, is GAGVSQSPSNKVTEKGKDVELRCDPISGHTALYWYRQSLGQGLEFLIYFQGNSAPDKSGLPSDRFSAERTGGSVSTLTIQRTQQEDSAVYLCASSSLLSNEAFFGQGTRLTVV.

The CDR3 sequence: CASSLYGTANTEAFF. As DNA, the CDR3 is TGTGCCAGCAGCCTTTATGGGACAGCGAACACTGAAGCTTTCTTT. This chain connects TRBV14 to TRBJ1-1; 7 bases are shared with TRBD1. CDR3 length: 15 residues. The germline CDR1 and CDR2 sequences are SGHDN and FVKESK. After removal of 4 bases from V and 1 base from J, the junction contained 6 bases not matched to a gene. Based on the CDR3 plus reference TRBV14 and TRBJ1-1, the full variable domain is EAGVTQFPSHSVIEKGQTVTLRCDPISGHDNLYWYRRVMGKEIKFLLHFVKESKQDESGMPNNRFLAERTGGTYSTLKVQPAELEDSGVYFCASSLYGTANTEAFFGQGTRLTVV.

This clone was observed a single time. The genes are TRBV9 and TRBJ1-4, with D possibly TRBD1 on 5 matching bases. The CDR3 contains 16 residues. Trimming cost V 2 bases and J 8 bases, with 19 bases left between them. Germline V lookup: CDR1 SGDLS, CDR2 YYNGEE. This chain's CDR3 is CASSVGAKGNKEKLFF. The CDR3 coding sequence is TGTGCCAGCAGCGTTGGAGCTAAGGGGAATAAAGAAAAACTGTTTTTT.

The gene calls are TRBV11-2 and TRBJ2-5, with TRBD2 matching over 8 bases. J lost 5 bases, V lost 6 bases, and 11 bases had no gene match. The CDR3 is 15 amino acids. Germline-derived CDR1 and CDR2 are SGHAT and FQNNGV. The CDR3 loop reads CASRESGGASETQYF. Here the CDR3 DNA reads TGTGCCAGCAGAGAATCCGGGGGGGCCTCTGAGACCCAGTACTTC.

The genes are TRBV19 and TRBJ1-5; perhaps TRBD1 as D (6 bases). The CDR3 has 16 amino acids. Germline V CDR1 and CDR2: LNHDA, SQIVND (reference sequence). V was clipped by 5 bases and J by 3 bases, with 17 bases between them. This CDR3 is CASSPRTGGFNQPQHF. The CDR3, as DNA: TGTGCCAGTAGTCCAAGGACGGGGGGCTTCAATCAGCCCCAGCATTTT.

About this clone: Other DNA sequences in the sample encode the same CDR3. This chain links TRBV7-3 with TRBJ1-1, with 7 bases lining up with TRBD1. The V and J ends lost 1 base and 5 bases, in that order; junction bases with no gene match: 4. This CDR3 region has 14 residues. CDR1 is SGHTA and CDR2 is FQGTGA in the germline V gene. In DNA form, the CDR3 reads TGTGCCAGCAGCTTAATGTCCAGGGGGACTGAAGCTTTCTTT. Translation gives CASSLMSRGTEAFF.

The rearrangement links TRBV18 to TRBJ1-4; TRBD1 matches at 8 bases. CDR1 and CDR2 from the germline V gene are KGHSH and LQKENI. The V gene end was trimmed by 5 bases and the J gene end by 0 bases; junction bases not matched to a gene: 2. The CDR3 length is 15 residues. Here the CDR3 reads CASSGQGSTNEKLFF. CDR3 nucleotides: TGTGCCAGCTCAGGACAGGGATCAACTAATGAAAAACTGTTTTTT.

The chain joins TRBV10-3 to TRBJ1-1; D unclear. The CDR3 spans 15 residues. V was shortened by 3 bases and J by 0 bases, with 11 bases between the two germline ends. Germline loops: CDR1 ENHRY, CDR2 SYGVKD. CDR3 region: CAISDSGVMNTEAFF. DNA for the CDR3: TGTGCCATCAGTGACTCAGGCGTTATGAACACTGAAGCTTTCTTT.

This clone was seen a single time. The CDR3, as DNA: TGTGCCAGCAAGGCAGCGGGGGGGGAGACCCAGTACTTC. It encodes CASKAAGGETQYF. The V gene is TRBV7-9, the J gene TRBJ2-5; 10 bases align to TRBD2. This CDR3 comprises 13 residues. Trimming took 7 bases from V and 5 from J; bases not matched to a gene: 4. CDR1 is SEHNR and CDR2 is FQNEAQ in the germline V gene (reference sequence).

As to this clone: A junction boundary mismatches the germline segment, possibly from a read error. The chain couples TRBV7-2 to TRBJ2-1; 8 bases align to TRBD2. The germline CDR1 and CDR2 sequences are SGHTA and FQGNSA. The CDR3 length is 12 residues. The chain's CDR3 is CASSSPGTRLIF. The CDR3 DNA follows: TGTGCCAGCAGCTCCCCCGGGACTAGGCTGATCTTC.

CDR3 nucleotides: TGTGCCAGTAGTATTAATAGGGGTTTAGAGCAGTTCTTC. It specifies CASSINRGLEQFF. The chain recombines TRBV19 with TRBJ2-1, with D possibly matching TRBD1 (5 bases). The CDR3 length is 13 residues. CDR1 is LNHDA and CDR2 is SQIVND in the germline V gene (reference sequence). V was shortened by 3 bases and J by 10 bases, with 13 bases between the two germline ends.

This chain links TRBV28 with TRBJ2-1; D perhaps matches TRBD2 (5 bases). Germline V gives CDR1 MDHEN, CDR2 SYDVKM. V was shortened by 7 bases and J by 0 bases, with 16 bases between the two germline ends. This CDR3 is 16 amino acids long. The CDR3 DNA is TGTGCCAGCACCCCCCGGGGAACGAGCTCCTACAATGAGCAGTTCTTC. The encoded protein is CASTPRGTSSYNEQFF.

V gene TRBV5-1 combines with J gene TRBJ1-2; 9 nucleotides agree with TRBD1. Germline V gene lookup returns CDR1 SGHRS and CDR2 YFSETQ. This CDR3 has 13 amino acids. V shed 0 bases and J 8 bases; nucleotides not matched to a gene: 2. In nucleotides, the CDR3 is TGCGCCAGCAGCTTGGACACAGGGGGCGGCTACACCTTC. This gives the protein CASSLDTGGGYTF.